The T cell receptor beta chain described here comes from a study of OX40 agonist ivuxolimab in advanced cancers. On the study more broadly: Ivuxolimab, an agonist antibody against OX40 (CD134), was given to patients. Those treated in dose escalation had hepatocellular carcinoma, melanoma, renal cell cancer or head and neck cancer.

Sequencing was performed with immunoSEQ multiplex PCR; in TCRdb, only in-frame clones are kept and a portion is missing. The sample lists 76,000 or so clones; approximately 85% were seen once. No patient had autoimmune disease or received systemic immunosuppression. CDR1 is SGHVS and CDR2 is FNYEAQ in the germline V gene. J lost 2 bases, V lost 6 bases, and 9 bases had no gene match. The length of the CDR3 is 16 residues. The sample consisted of CD4+ or CD8+ T cells sorted from blood, taken in a trial of the OX40 agonist ivuxolimab. This chain joins TRBV7-6 and TRBJ1-4; 7 nucleotides agree with TRBD1. This TCR was recovered from an adult with an advanced solid tumor such as melanoma, head and neck, liver or kidney cancer. The DNA for the CDR3 is TGTGCCAGCAGTCCGGGACAGCCTGCCACTAATGAAAAACTGTTTTTT. This encodes CASSPGQPATNEKLFF.